What follows are 12 T cell receptor beta chains derived from one specimen sequenced in a study of Graves' ophthalmopathy and Graves' hyperthyroidism. From RNA, the CDR3 regions of TCR beta chains were amplified and sequenced. Second-round multiplex PCR came after a first-round RT-PCR that employed HTBI primers. MiXCR, applied by TCRdb to the multiplex PCR reads, yields one record per CDR3 protein. The sample yields about 390,000 distinct CDR3 sequences, roughly 17% seen once. Specimen: peripheral blood. These receptors were obtained from an adult woman with stable Graves' hyperthyroidism.

This clonotype was counted at least ten times. The chain uses TRBV28 and TRBJ1-5, with a weak D call TRBD1 (5 bases). CDR1 is MDHEN, CDR2 SYDVKM, per germline. V was pared by 6 bases and J by 1 base, with 22 bases between. This CDR3 contains 18 residues. DNA for the CDR3: TGTGCCAGCAGCCGACAGAAAGGTCACCCTTCCAGCAATCAGCCCCAGCATTTT. This encodes CASSRQKGHPSSNQPQHF.

This clonotype was seen ten or more times. This chain connects TRBV4-2 to TRBJ1-2; D is perhaps TRBD1 (5 bases). The CDR3 is made up of 13 amino acids. Between the trimmed V and J ends, which lost 0 bases and 8 bases, there was a span of 10 bases. CDR1 is LGHNA and CDR2 is YNFKEQ in the germline V gene. This CDR3 reads CASSQDTGSGYTF. As DNA, the CDR3 is TGTGCCAGCAGCCAAGATACAGGCTCGGGCTACACCTTC.

This clonotype was detected ten times or more. V and J are TRBV6-2 or TRBV6-3 and TRBJ1-1, with D possibly TRBD1 on 6 matching bases. This CDR3 is 17 amino acids long. The V and J ends lost 6 bases and 3 bases respectively, with 23 bases between them. Germline lookup yields CDR1 MNHEY and CDR2 SVGEGT. CDR3 sequence (DNA): TGTGCCAGCAGCCCTACTCTTAATTACAGGGAGGACACTGAAGCTTTCTTT. This translates into CASSPTLNYREDTEAFF.

The chain carries TRBV6-5 and TRBJ2-7, with 8 bases aligning to TRBD1. This CDR3 region has 16 residues. The J segment lost 5 bases and the V segment lost 2 bases, leaving 11 bases of the junction unmatched. CDR1 MNHEY and CDR2 SVGAGI come from the germline V gene. The CDR3 sequence: CASSYDKRQGWDEQYF. The CDR3 nucleotides are TGTGCCAGCAGTTACGACAAGCGACAGGGGTGGGACGAGCAGTACTTC.

This clonotype was counted at least ten times. This chain uses TRBV7-2 with TRBJ1-2; 7 bases are shared with TRBD1. V lost 6 bases to trimming and J lost 8 bases; unmatched junction nucleotides: 6. There are 12 residues in the CDR3. Germline values: CDR1 SGHTA, CDR2 FQGNSA. The CDR3 reads CASSRDRVGYTF. The CDR3 DNA is TGTGCCAGCAGTCGTGACAGGGTCGGCTACACCTTC.

Ten or more counts support this clonotype. The chain combines TRBV2 with TRBJ2-6; D is uncertain. The V end lost 3 bases, the J end lost 2 bases, and 14 bases lay between the germline ends. Germline-derived CDR1 and CDR2 are SNHLY and FYNNEI. The CDR3 sequence is 17 residues long. Written as DNA, the CDR3 is TGTGCCAGCAGTGACGTGGGCGGAAGCCCTGGGGCCAACGTCCTGACTTTC. It codes for CASSDVGGSPGANVLTF.

This clonotype was counted once. The chain links TRBV6-2 or TRBV6-3 to TRBJ2-2; D not resolved. CDR1 is MNHEY, CDR2 SVGEGT, per germline. V was shortened by 4 bases and J by 0 bases, with 6 bases between the two germline ends. CDR3 size: 14 residues. The CDR3 DNA sequence: TGTGCCAGCAGTTGGGGAACGAACACCGGGGAGCTGTTTTTT. The encoded protein is CASSWGTNTGELFF.

This chain connects TRBV12-3 or TRBV12-4 to TRBJ1-1; D perhaps matches TRBD1 (6 bases). V was shortened by 7 bases and J by 4 bases, with 25 bases between the two germline ends. The CDR3 sequence is 17 residues long. The chain's CDR3 is CASNQQNRGRGGTEAFF. CDR3 nucleotides: TGTGCCAGCAACCAACAGAACCGGGGGCGCGGGGGCACTGAAGCTTTCTTT.

Many counts were recorded for this clonotype. The chain joins TRBV4-1 to TRBJ2-5; tentatively, D is TRBD1 or TRBD2 (5 bases each). In germline, CDR1 is MGHRA, CDR2 YSYEKL. This CDR3 is 14 amino acids long. The V gene lost 4 bases and the J gene lost 1 base, with 10 bases spanning the gap. CDR3 DNA sequence: TGCGCCAGCAGCCCGCCGAGGGGCCAAGAGACCCAGTACTTC. Its protein product is CASSPPRGQETQYF.

This clonotype was counted between two and nine times. This sequence joins TRBV6-2 or TRBV6-3 and TRBJ2-5, with a weak D call TRBD2 (6 bases). CDR1 and CDR2 (germline): MNHEY, SVGEGT. V gave up 4 bases and J gave up 5 bases, with 14 bases separating them. The CDR3 length is 14 residues. CDR3 sequence: CASSSALARETQYF. CDR3 nucleotides: TGTGCCAGCAGTTCAGCCCTAGCGAGGGAGACCCAGTACTTC.

In its sample, this clonotype was seen many times. The chain uses TRBV27 and TRBJ1-6, with 7 bases identical to TRBD1. The junction had 6 bases not matched to a gene; V was cut back by 3 bases and J by 7 bases. This CDR3 has 15 residues. Germline assignment: CDR1 MNHEY and CDR2 SMNVEV (reference sequence). In DNA form, the CDR3 reads TGTGCCAGCAGTTTTGAACAGGGGTTGAATTCACCCCTCCACTTT. This gives the protein CASSFEQGLNSPLHF.

This clonotype was counted many times. The chain is built from TRBV20-1 and TRBJ2-4; TRBD2 matches at 8 bases. Germline V gene data show CDR1 as DFQATT and CDR2 as SNEGSKA (reference sequence). The CDR3 contains 14 residues. V gave up 0 bases and J gave up 8 bases; unmatched junction bases: 6. CDR3 sequence: CSARETSALHIQYF. CDR3 bases: TGCAGTGCTAGAGAGACTAGCGCCCTACACATTCAGTACTTC.